This TCR beta chain is drawn from a study of shared clonotypes between healthy human individuals. Profiling relied on immunoSEQ multiplex PCR, and the TCRdb table lists in-frame clones only, not all of them. The sample includes hundreds of thousands of clones, around 72% of them seen just once. The sequence was obtained from a woman aged 25-40 years in good health. The sample was memory CD4+ T cells sorted from blood. Subset meaning: CD45RA-negative fraction.

CDR3 nucleotides: TGCAGCGTTAGAAGGGGAACTGAAGCTTTCTTT. This gives the protein CSVRRGTEAFF. The genes are TRBV29-1 and TRBJ1-1; TRBD1 is a possible D gene (5 bases). CDR3 length: 11 residues. Germline lookup yields CDR1 SQVTM and CDR2 ANQGSEA. Trimming stripped 5 bases from V and 5 bases from J, with 9 bases between.